These 23 T cell receptor beta chains originate from one sample sequenced in a study of cytomegalovirus exposure and HLA in healthy donors (dated by TCRdb to between 2016 and 2019). Receptors were amplified or captured by the immunoSEQ multiplex PCR assay. For the multiplex PCR, a mixture combining 60 forward primers for TCR Vbeta segments and 13 reverse primers for TCR Jbeta segments was used. TCRdb holds this immuneACCESS table with in-frame rearrangements only. Some clones are missing; in checked studies, unresolved V genes explain under half, and the rest has no known cause. Counted in this sample were 150,000 to 200,000 clones; about 90% of them appeared once. Approximately 0.23% of the sample rests with the top ten. The sample comprised PBMCs. Receptor source: a girl under three years old in good health and CMV-seronegative.

The rearrangement links TRBV27 to TRBJ2-7; D possibly corresponds to TRBD1 (6 bases). Germline CDR1 reads MNHEY; CDR2 reads SMNVEV (reference sequence). With 0 bases removed from V and 2 bases from J, the gap between germline ends came to 11 bases. CDR3 length equals 15 residues. CDR3 bases: TGTGCCAGCAGTTTATCGGTCAGGGGAGCCTACGAGCAGTACTTC. It is translated as CASSLSVRGAYEQYF.

V is TRBV6-5 and J is TRBJ1-1, with 9 bases aligning to TRBD1. V was pared by 6 bases and J by 4 bases, with 3 bases of the junction left unmatched. CDR1 MNHEY and CDR2 SVGAGI come from the germline V gene. This CDR3 is 13 amino acids long. CDR3 sequence reads: CASRPTGGTEAFF. CDR3 DNA: TGTGCCAGCAGACCGACAGGGGGCACTGAAGCTTTCTTT.

In DNA, the CDR3 is TGTGCCAGCAGCGGGACAGTCACGTCTGGAAACACCATATATTTT. This codes for CASSGTVTSGNTIYF. The V and J genes are TRBV9 and TRBJ1-3; perhaps TRBD1 as D (6 bases). The CDR3 length is 15 residues. V shed 3 bases and J shed 1 base, with 11 bases lying between them. Germline CDR1 SGDLS, CDR2 YYNGEE.

A few counts support this clone. The rearrangement links TRBV25-1 to TRBJ2-7; D may be TRBD1 (5 bases). This CDR3 spans 14 amino acids. Looked up from germline, CDR1 is MGHDK and CDR2 is SYGVNS. V lost 3 bases, J lost 3 bases, and 12 bases lay in between. CDR3 loop: CASSERTPFYEQYF. The DNA of the CDR3 is TGTGCCAGCAGTGAGCGGACACCCTTCTACGAGCAGTACTTC.

The J gene is TRBJ1-5, the V gene TRBV6-5; TRBD1 matches at 9 bases. CDR3 size: 14 residues. CDR1 and CDR2 from the germline V gene are MNHEY and SVGAGI. Germline trimming cut 7 bases from V and 6 bases from J; bases unmatched to any gene: 7. CDR3 protein: CASTGQGRRQPQHF. CDR3 nucleotides: TGTGCCAGCACGGGACAGGGTCGTCGTCAGCCCCAGCATTTT.

The CDR3 region has the DNA TGTGCCACCAGCAACGGACTAGCGGGGAACCTAAGGACCGGGGAGCTGTTTTTT. Encoded protein: CATSNGLAGNLRTGELFF. The genes are TRBV15 and TRBJ2-2, with 12 bases aligning to TRBD2. With V trimmed by 4 bases and J by 5 bases, 11 bases remained unmatched. Germline CDR1 and CDR2: LNHNV and YYDKDF (reference sequence). This CDR3 region has 18 residues. Together with reference TRBV15 and TRBJ2-2, the CDR3 gives the full variable domain: DAMVIQNPRYQVTQFGKPVTLSCSQTLNHNVMYWYQQKSSQAPKLLFHYYDKDFNNEADTPDNFQSRRPNTSFCFLDIRSPGLGDTAMYLCATSNGLAGNLRTGELFFGEGSRLTVL.

The chain employs TRBV5-6 and TRBJ2-1; D is uncertain. Germline-derived CDR1 and CDR2 are SGHDT and YYEEEE. The CDR3 sequence is 15 residues long. Trimming cost V 0 bases and J 8 bases, with 15 bases left between them. The CDR3 DNA follows: TGTGCCAGCAGCTTGGGGGTAGCCTCTTATGATGAGCAGTTCTTC. Translated: CASSLGVASYDEQFF.

The chain has TRBV28 and TRBJ2-7; D remains ambiguous. The length of the CDR3 is 13 residues. CDR1 and CDR2 (germline): MDHEN, SYDVKM. Trimming left V 3 bases short and J 0 bases short, with 6 bases between. The CDR3 DNA sequence: TGTGCCAGCAGTTTTGGCGGCTCCTACGAGCAGTACTTC. It translates to CASSFGGSYEQYF. Combining the CDR3 with reference TRBV28 and TRBJ2-7 gives the whole variable domain DVKVTQSSRYLVKRTGEKVFLECVQDMDHENMFWYRQDPGLGLRLIYFSYDVKMKEKGDIPEGYSVSREKKERFSLILESASTNQTSMYLCASSFGGSYEQYFGPGTRLTVT.

V and J are TRBV2 and TRBJ1-1, with 7 bases that match TRBD1. V lost 6 bases and J lost 2; bases outside the gene matches: 6. The CDR3 totals 14 residues. The germline V gene has CDR1 SNHLY and CDR2 FYNNEI. Here the CDR3 DNA reads TGTGCCAGCAGGCAGGGGGACTTAAACACTGAAGCTTTCTTT. Translation gives CASRQGDLNTEAFF.

The chain recombines TRBV6-5 with TRBJ2-5; 8 nucleotides agree with TRBD2. This CDR3 region has 15 residues. The V and J ends lost 0 bases and 5 bases, in that order; junction bases with no gene match: 5. Germline V gives CDR1 MNHEY, CDR2 SVGAGI. The CDR3 spells CASSYSGGDSETQYF. In nucleotides, the CDR3 is TGTGCCAGCAGTTACTCCGGGGGGGATTCGGAGACCCAGTACTTC.

V gene TRBV6-6 combines with J gene TRBJ2-7, with D possibly being TRBD1 (6 bases). V was trimmed by 2 bases and J by 3 bases, leaving 11 bases between them. Germline loops: CDR1 MNHNY, CDR2 SVGAGI (reference sequence). The CDR3 spans 14 residues. The CDR3, as DNA: TGTGCCAGCAGTTACCGGGCAGGGGACTACGAGCAGTACTTC. Its translation is CASSYRAGDYEQYF.

The J gene is TRBJ1-5, the V gene TRBV7-2; possibly TRBD1 for D (6 bases). The germline V and J ends were trimmed by 3 bases and 0 bases, with 9 bases remaining between them. Germline V gives CDR1 SGHTA, CDR2 FQGNSA. This CDR3 spans 15 amino acids. The CDR3 nucleotides are TGTGCCAGCAGCTTGGTCAGGGGTAGCAATCAGCCCCAGCATTTT. Amino acids: CASSLVRGSNQPQHF.

This chain connects TRBV10-1 to TRBJ2-5; 7 nucleotides align to TRBD2. Germline trimming cut 2 bases from V and 4 bases from J; bases unmatched to any gene: 1. Germline loops: CDR1 WNHNN, CDR2 SYGVQD (reference sequence). The CDR3 consists of 13 residues. The chain's CDR3 is CASSETGGETQYF. The CDR3 DNA follows: TGCGCCAGCAGTGAGACGGGGGGAGAGACCCAGTACTTC.

This chain connects TRBV7-2 to TRBJ2-1, with 8 bases that match TRBD2. The CDR3 length is 17 residues. CDR1 is SGHTA, CDR2 FQGNSA, per germline. J lost 2 bases, V lost 2 bases, and 8 bases had no gene match. CDR3 protein: CASSLPGTSFPYNEQFF. CDR3 sequence (DNA): TGTGCCAGCAGCTTACCCGGGACTAGTTTCCCCTACAATGAGCAGTTCTTC.

The genes are TRBV5-6 and TRBJ1-2; no clear D. CDR1 SGHDT and CDR2 YYEEEE come from the germline V gene. Trimming removed 3 bases from V and 8 bases from J, with 14 bases in between. The CDR3 consists of 13 residues. The CDR3 here is CASSWSPAGGYTF. The CDR3 region has the DNA TGTGCCAGCAGCTGGTCCCCCGCGGGGGGCTACACCTTC.

The chain is built from TRBV13 and TRBJ2-7; 12 bases map to TRBD2. CDR1 and CDR2 from the germline V gene are PRHDT and FYEKMQ (reference sequence). V trimming: 5 bases; J trimming: 5 bases; junction bases outside the gene matches: 13. CDR3 length equals 17 residues. For the CDR3, the DNA is TGTGCCAGCAGCACCCGGACTAGCGGGGTCGTTGACCACGAGCAGTACTTC. This sequence encodes CASSTRTSGVVDHEQYF.

The rearrangement uses TRBV27 and TRBJ1-5; the D gene is possibly TRBD1 (5 bases). The CDR3 consists of 16 residues. Trimming cost V 3 bases and J 4 bases, with 16 bases left between them. Germline CDR1 is MNHEY and CDR2 is SMNVEV (reference sequence). The CDR3: CASSFSGGELNQPQHF. DNA of the CDR3: TGTGCCAGCAGTTTTTCCGGGGGAGAGCTAAATCAGCCCCAGCATTTT.

The chain joins TRBV12-5 to TRBJ2-7, with TRBD1 matching over 7 bases. This CDR3 comprises 15 residues. V shed 6 bases and J 2 bases; nucleotides not matched to a gene: 10. Germline V CDR1 and CDR2: LGHNT, FRNRAP. CDR3 sequence: CASGHRLGQAYEQYF. The CDR3 DNA reads TGTGCTAGTGGCCACCGTCTTGGACAGGCCTACGAGCAGTACTTC.

This clone has just a few counts. The J gene is TRBJ1-4, the V gene TRBV6-1, with D hard to call. Deletions cut 2 bases from V and 5 bases from J, with 6 bases between. This CDR3 is built from 13 residues. The germline CDR1 and CDR2 sequences are MNHNS and SASEGT. CDR3 nucleotides: TGTGCCAGCAGTGAACGGGAGAATGAAAAACTGTTTTTT. It encodes CASSERENEKLFF.

V gene TRBV7-2 combines with J gene TRBJ2-1; TRBD1 might be the D (5 bases). CDR3 length: 14 amino acids. V was trimmed by 2 bases and J by 7 bases, leaving 12 bases between them. CDR1 is SGHTA, CDR2 FQGNSA, per germline. CDR3 loop: CASSLTGALNEQFF. The CDR3 nucleotides read TGTGCCAGCAGCTTAACTGGGGCGTTAAATGAGCAGTTCTTC.

The chain combines TRBV4-2 with TRBJ2-5, with TRBD2 matching over 8 bases. Per the germline V gene, CDR1 is LGHNA and CDR2 is YNFKEQ. The CDR3 has 15 residues. Unmatched junction bases numbered 6, after V lost 1 base and J lost 5 bases. CDR3 nucleotide sequence: TGTGCCAGCAGCCAAGGAGCGGGAGTAGGGGAGACCCAGTACTTC. This gives the protein CASSQGAGVGETQYF.

This clone was recorded once. The rearrangement joins TRBV6-1 to TRBJ1-4; weak D call: TRBD1 (5 bases). Germline V lookup: CDR1 MNHNS, CDR2 SASEGT. This CDR3 is built from 11 residues. V was trimmed by 8 bases and J by 4 bases, leaving 5 bases between them. CDR3 in DNA: TGTGCCAGCGACAGTAATGAAAAACTGTTTTTT. Translating gives CASDSNEKLFF.

This chain connects TRBV7-2 to TRBJ2-7; D is possibly TRBD2 (6 bases). Trimming cost V 1 base and J 0 bases, with 10 bases left between them. CDR1 is SGHTA, CDR2 FQGNSA, per germline. This CDR3 has 15 residues. DNA of the CDR3: TGTGCCAGCAGCTTAGACCGGCGGGACTCCTACGAGCAGTACTTC. Translation: CASSLDRRDSYEQYF.